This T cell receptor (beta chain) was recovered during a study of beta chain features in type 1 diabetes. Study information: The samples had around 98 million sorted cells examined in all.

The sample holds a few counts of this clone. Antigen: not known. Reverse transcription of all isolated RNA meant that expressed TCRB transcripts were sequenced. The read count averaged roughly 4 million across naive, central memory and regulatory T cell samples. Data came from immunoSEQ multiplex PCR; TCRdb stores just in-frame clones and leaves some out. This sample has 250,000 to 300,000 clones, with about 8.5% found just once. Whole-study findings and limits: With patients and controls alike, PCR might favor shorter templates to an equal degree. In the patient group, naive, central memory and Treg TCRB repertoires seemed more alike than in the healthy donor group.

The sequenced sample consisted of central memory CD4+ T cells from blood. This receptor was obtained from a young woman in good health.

The CDR3 region is CASSLEGAETQYF. The DNA for the CDR3 is TGCGCCAGCAGCTTGGAGGGCGCGGAGACCCAGTACTTC. This chain joins TRBV5-1 and TRBJ2-5; D is unclear. V lost 0 bases and J lost 5, with 8 bases in between. Germline CDR1 is SGHRS and CDR2 is YFSETQ. This CDR3 has 13 amino acids.